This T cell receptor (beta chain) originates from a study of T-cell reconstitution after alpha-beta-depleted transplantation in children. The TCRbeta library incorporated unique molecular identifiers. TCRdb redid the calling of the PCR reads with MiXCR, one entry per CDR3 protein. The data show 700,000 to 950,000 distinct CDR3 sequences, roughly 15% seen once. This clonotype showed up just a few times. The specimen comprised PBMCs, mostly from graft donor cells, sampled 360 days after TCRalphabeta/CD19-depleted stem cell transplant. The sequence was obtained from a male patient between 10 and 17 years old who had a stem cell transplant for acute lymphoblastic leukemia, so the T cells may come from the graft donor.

The CDR3 sequence is CASSLGASGRPDTQYF. As DNA, the CDR3 is TGCGCCAGCAGCTTGGGAGCGAGCGGGAGGCCAGATACGCAGTATTTT. V usage is TRBV5-1 and J usage is TRBJ2-3; 9 nucleotides align to TRBD2. The V and J ends lost 0 bases and 4 bases, in that order; junction bases with no gene match: 6. The CDR3 has 16 amino acids. CDR1 is SGHRS, CDR2 YFSETQ, per germline.